One and the same sample provided the 27 T cell receptor beta chains below, sequenced in a study of response to subunit inactivated influenza vaccine. A single record per CDR3 protein comes from TCRdb applying MiXCR to the RT-PCR reads. The sample includes 540,000 or so distinct CDR3 sequences, roughly 13% of them seen just once. Sequenced here: PBMCs from blood, sampled 40 to 50 days after vaccination. The origin of the receptors is a man aged 45-65 years who received an inactivated influenza vaccine.

The chain recombines TRBV20-1 with TRBJ2-7; TRBD2 is a possible D gene (5 bases). Germline CDR1 reads DFQATT; CDR2 reads SNEGSKA (reference sequence). Trimming removed 1 base from V and 0 bases from J, with 10 bases in between. This CDR3 region has 14 residues. This chain's CDR3 is CSARVEGFSYEQYF. CDR3 sequence (DNA): TGCAGTGCTAGAGTCGAGGGATTCTCCTACGAGCAGTACTTC.

This clonotype has a count of ten or more. The chain combines TRBV5-1 with TRBJ1-1; TRBD1 agrees at 7 bases. Looked up from germline, CDR1 is SGHRS and CDR2 is YFSETQ. The CDR3 contains 17 residues. The V gene end was trimmed by 5 bases and the J gene end by 0 bases; junction bases not matched to a gene: 13. This CDR3 reads CASSSTGTAFLNTEAFF. DNA of the CDR3: TGCGCCAGCAGTAGTACCGGGACAGCCTTTTTGAACACTGAAGCTTTCTTT.

J is TRBJ2-3 and V is TRBV20-1, with 8 bases that match TRBD2. CDR3 length equals 14 residues. Trimming removed 5 bases from V and 5 bases from J; junction bases left unmatched: 9. CDR1 DFQATT and CDR2 SNEGSKA come from the germline V gene (reference sequence). CDR3 sequence reads: CSADPTSAGDTQYF. In DNA form, the CDR3 reads TGCAGTGCTGACCCGACTAGCGCTGGAGATACGCAGTATTTT.

Note on this clonotype: At one end the junction does not follow the germline gene, possibly because of a read error. The V call is TRBV5-1, the J call TRBJ1-1, with 7 bases aligning to TRBD1. The CDR3 is made up of 15 amino acids. Germline values: CDR1 SGHRS, CDR2 YFSETQ. The CDR3 DNA reads TGCGACAGCAGCTCTCCGGGACAGATTAACACTGAAGCTTTCTTT. This codes for CDSSSPGQINTEAFF.

This clonotype was detected many times. V is TRBV6-2 or TRBV6-3 and J is TRBJ2-1, with 7 bases matching TRBD2. The CDR3 sequence is 14 residues long. V lost 5 bases and J lost 5; bases outside the gene matches: 6. The germline CDR1 and CDR2 sequences are MNHEY and SVGEGT. CDR3 protein: CASSRLAANNEQFF. The CDR3 region has the DNA TGTGCCAGCAGTCGGCTAGCGGCAAACAATGAGCAGTTCTTC.

The gene calls are TRBV6-2 or TRBV6-3 and TRBJ2-1; perhaps D is TRBD1 or TRBD2 (5 bases each). This CDR3 is built from 15 residues. From germline, CDR1 is MNHEY and CDR2 SVGEGT. V was clipped by 2 bases and J by 2 bases, with 10 bases between them. The CDR3 spells CASSYIGGAYNEQFF. The DNA for the CDR3 is TGTGCCAGCAGTTACATTGGGGGAGCCTACAATGAGCAGTTCTTC.

This clonotype has ten or more counts. CDR3 nucleotide sequence: TGTGCCAGCGAGAGGGACTACACAGATACGCAGTATTTT. As protein: CASERDYTDTQYF. The rearrangement joins TRBV25-1 to TRBJ2-3, with 7 bases lining up with TRBD2. CDR1 is MGHDK, CDR2 SYGVNS, per germline. Trimming cost V 8 bases and J 2 bases; bases outside gene matches: 4. The CDR3 sequence is 13 residues long. The full variable domain, with the rest looked up from reference TRBV25-1 and TRBJ2-3, is EADIYQTPRYLVIGTGKKITLECSQTMGHDKMYWYQQDPGMELHLIHYSYGVNSTEKGDLSSESTVSRIRTEHFPLTLESARPSHTSQYLCASERDYTDTQYFGPGTRLTVL.

This clonotype has more than one count but fewer than ten. This chain connects TRBV5-8 to TRBJ2-7; D uncertain. This CDR3 has 17 amino acids. CDR1 is SGHTS, CDR2 YDEGEE, per germline. V lost 4 bases, J lost 2 bases, and 22 bases lay in between. The CDR3 here is CASSQTTEKIWTYEQYF. CDR3 coding DNA: TGTGCCAGCAGCCAAACAACCGAGAAAATCTGGACCTACGAGCAGTACTTC.

The CDR3 region is CASSFRFSPETQYF. DNA of the CDR3: TGTGCCAGCAGCTTTCGGTTCTCCCCGGAGACCCAGTACTTC. The rearrangement joins TRBV7-2 to TRBJ2-5; D is unresolved. CDR3 length equals 14 residues. V lost 3 bases to trimming and J lost 5 bases, with 13 bases between them. Germline CDR1 reads SGHTA; CDR2 reads FQGNSA. Based on the CDR3 plus reference TRBV7-2 and TRBJ2-5, the full variable domain is GAGVSQSPSNKVTEKGKDVELRCDPISGHTALYWYRQSLGQGLEFLIYFQGNSAPDKSGLPSDRFSAERTGGSVSTLTIQRTQQEDSAVYLCASSFRFSPETQYFGPGTRLLVL.

This rearrangement joins TRBV28 to TRBJ1-6, with D possibly TRBD1 on 5 matching bases. CDR1 and CDR2 from the germline V gene are MDHEN and SYDVKM. With 3 bases removed from V and 4 bases from J, the gap between germline ends came to 10 bases. The CDR3 runs to 15 residues. CDR3 protein: CASSLRGSYNSPLHF. CDR3 in DNA: TGTGCCAGCAGTTTGAGGGGCTCTTATAATTCACCCCTCCACTTT.

V is TRBV20-1 and J is TRBJ2-3; tentatively, D is TRBD1 (6 bases). V was shortened by 0 bases and J by 2 bases, with 12 bases between the two germline ends. This CDR3 comprises 15 residues. Germline V CDR1 and CDR2: DFQATT, SNEGSKA (reference sequence). The CDR3 coding sequence is TGCAGTGCTAGAGATCCAGGGGTCCCCACAGATACGCAGTATTTT. It is translated as CSARDPGVPTDTQYF.

This CDR3 reads CASTPSGHSTDTQYF. Here the CDR3 DNA reads TGTGCCAGCACACCGAGCGGGCATAGCACAGATACGCAGTATTTT. The V call is TRBV6-4, the J call TRBJ2-3; weak D call: TRBD2 (6 bases). The CDR3 contains 15 residues. Trimming took 7 bases from V and 0 from J, leaving 14 bases between them. Germline V CDR1 and CDR2: MRHNA, SNTAGT.

This clonotype was detected ten times or more. The V gene is TRBV29-1, the J gene TRBJ2-1, with 9 bases matching TRBD1. The CDR3 has 13 amino acids. Germline V gene lookup returns CDR1 SQVTM and CDR2 ANQGSEA. The V and J ends lost 8 bases and 5 bases, in that order; junction bases with no gene match: 7. The CDR3 DNA is TGCAGCTCCCTGGGGACAGGGAACAATGAGCAGTTCTTC. This codes for CSSLGTGNNEQFF.

This sequence joins TRBV5-1 and TRBJ2-3; D is ambiguous. The germline V and J ends were trimmed by 2 bases and 0 bases, with 10 bases remaining between them. The germline V gene encodes CDR1 SGHRS and CDR2 YFSETQ. The CDR3 contains 15 residues. The chain's CDR3 is CASSLNLESTDTQYF. The DNA of the CDR3 is TGCGCCAGCAGCTTAAATTTGGAGAGCACAGATACGCAGTATTTT. Full variable domain (missing parts from reference TRBV5-1 and TRBJ2-3): KAGVTQTPRYLIKTRGQQVTLSCSPISGHRSVSWYQQTPGQGLQFLFEYFSETQRNKGNFPGRFSGRQFSNSRSEMNVSTLELGDSALYLCASSLNLESTDTQYFGPGTRLTVL.

A word on this clonotype: A much more abundant neighbour one base away suggests this may be a read error. V and J are TRBV7-9 and TRBJ2-1, with 7 bases aligning to TRBD2. The junction had 3 bases not matched to a gene; V was cut back by 1 base and J by 0 bases. Germline V gene sequence: CDR1 SEHNR, CDR2 FQNEAQ (reference sequence). The CDR3 has 16 residues. The CDR3 nucleotides read TGTGCCAGCAGCTTAGGAGGGGAGGGCTCCTACAATGAGCAGTTCTTC. Its translation is CASSLGGEGSYNEQFF.

This clonotype was seen a few times. V gene TRBV20-1 combines with J gene TRBJ2-1; TRBD2 aligns across 8 bases. J gave up 5 bases and V 2 bases, and 8 bases lay outside the gene matches. The germline V gene encodes CDR1 DFQATT and CDR2 SNEGSKA (reference sequence). CDR3 length equals 15 residues. CDR3 in amino acids: CSARSERGPDNEQFF. CDR3 bases: TGCAGTGCTAGATCGGAGCGGGGGCCCGACAATGAGCAGTTCTTC.

The V call is TRBV11-1, the J call TRBJ2-3, with 8 bases fitting TRBD2. The CDR3 covers 18 residues. V dropped 5 bases and J dropped 10; count of bases not matched to a gene: 23. The germline CDR1 and CDR2 sequences are SGHAT and FQDESV (reference sequence). This chain's CDR3 is CASSPPIGLAGMNEAQYF. The CDR3 bases are TGTGCCAGCAGCCCCCCTATCGGGCTAGCGGGTATGAATGAAGCGCAGTATTTT.

This clonotype was seen many times. The rearrangement links TRBV5-1 to TRBJ2-1; D may be TRBD1 (5 bases). Germline-derived CDR1 and CDR2 are SGHRS and YFSETQ. The V end lost 0 bases, the J end lost 0 bases, and 7 bases lay between the germline ends. The CDR3 is 15 amino acids. The CDR3 loop is CASSLETVSYNEQFF. The DNA of the CDR3 is TGCGCCAGCAGCTTGGAGACAGTCTCCTACAATGAGCAGTTCTTC.

V gene TRBV29-1 combines with J gene TRBJ2-1; 11 bases line up with TRBD2. The V segment lost 6 bases and the J segment 0 bases; nucleotides outside the gene matches: 13. CDR1 is SQVTM and CDR2 is ANQGSEA in the germline V gene. The CDR3 extends over 18 amino acids. This CDR3 is CSVRGGLAGGSSYNEQFF. CDR3 nucleotides: TGCAGCGTGAGGGGGGGGCTAGCGGGAGGAAGCTCCTACAATGAGCAGTTCTTC.

The CDR3: CASIPGPWKRTSNTEAFF. CDR3 nucleotides: TGTGCCAGTATCCCGGGCCCTTGGAAAAGGACCTCGAACACTGAAGCTTTCTTT. The V and J genes are TRBV19 and TRBJ1-1; D remains ambiguous. CDR1 and CDR2 (germline): LNHDA, SQIVND (reference sequence). The CDR3 length is 18 residues. V was shortened by 7 bases and J by 1 base, with 25 bases between the two germline ends.

In its sample, this clonotype was seen a few times. The V gene is TRBV5-1, the J gene TRBJ2-1; possibly TRBD2 for D (6 bases). This CDR3 is 16 amino acids long. CDR1 SGHRS and CDR2 YFSETQ come from the germline V gene. Trimming took off 0 bases at V and 6 bases at J, with 16 bases between the two ends. CDR3 sequence: CASSLGSGARGNEQFF. Here the CDR3 DNA reads TGCGCCAGCAGCTTGGGGTCGGGAGCAAGGGGCAATGAGCAGTTCTTC.

This clonotype was recorded at least ten times. The genes are TRBV5-1 and TRBJ2-3, with D hard to call. CDR3 length: 13 residues. Germline V lookup: CDR1 SGHRS, CDR2 YFSETQ. The V end was cut by 4 bases, the J end by 0 bases, with 6 bases between. This CDR3 is CASSNPSTDTQYF. CDR3 coding DNA: TGCGCCAGCAGCAACCCTAGCACAGATACGCAGTATTTT.

V is TRBV25-1 and J is TRBJ1-1; D remains ambiguous. This CDR3 is built from 13 residues. The V end lost 1 base, the J end lost 4 bases, and 7 bases lay between the germline ends. CDR1 and CDR2 from the germline V gene are MGHDK and SYGVNS. The CDR3 bases are TGTGCCAGCAGTGAATCATGGGCCACTGAAGCTTTCTTT. Translating gives CASSESWATEAFF.

This clonotype was detected only a few times. The gene calls are TRBV7-2 and TRBJ1-1, with 7 bases fitting TRBD1. In germline, CDR1 is SGHTA, CDR2 FQGNSA. V dropped 5 bases and J dropped 0; count of bases not matched to a gene: 3. This CDR3 is built from 14 residues. The CDR3: CASSAQGLNTEAFF. As DNA, the CDR3 is TGTGCCAGCAGCGCACAGGGGTTGAACACTGAAGCTTTCTTT.

This clonotype has more than one count but fewer than ten. In DNA, the CDR3 is TGCGCCAGCAGCCAGGGTGGGATGGGAGATACGCAGTATTTT. It translates to CASSQGGMGDTQYF. The chain has TRBV4-3 and TRBJ2-3, with D unclear. The germline V and J ends were trimmed by 3 bases and 5 bases, with 12 bases remaining between them. The CDR3 loop spans 14 amino acids. Germline-derived CDR1 and CDR2 are LGHNA and YSLEER.

This sequence joins TRBV27 and TRBJ2-2; TRBD1 aligns across 7 bases. The CDR3 contains 14 residues. The V gene's germline CDR1 is MNHEY and CDR2 SMNVEV (reference sequence). With 3 bases clipped from V and 7 bases from J, the junction kept 5 bases outside the gene matches. Here the CDR3 reads CASSFYTGDGELFF. CDR3 nucleotides: TGTGCCAGCAGTTTTTACACAGGGGACGGGGAGCTGTTTTTT.

This chain uses TRBV7-2 with TRBJ1-2; D is unclear. CDR1 and CDR2 (germline): SGHTA, FQGNSA. CDR3 length: 15 residues. V gave up 5 bases and J gave up 3 bases, with 16 bases separating them. CDR3 coding DNA: TGTGCCAGCAGCGCTACTTACAGTTCTGACTATGGCTACACCTTC. Residues: CASSATYSSDYGYTF. The whole variable domain, remainder taken from reference TRBV7-2 and TRBJ1-2, is GAGVSQSPSNKVTEKGKDVELRCDPISGHTALYWYRQSLGQGLEFLIYFQGNSAPDKSGLPSDRFSAERTGGSVSTLTIQRTQQEDSAVYLCASSATYSSDYGYTFGSGTRLTVV.